This TCR beta chain was observed in a study of long-term antiretroviral therapy in people with HIV. This clone was seen only a few times. This CDR3 has 16 residues. Germline CDR1 is MNHEY and CDR2 is SMNVEV (reference sequence). The V gene lost 5 bases and the J gene lost 0 bases, with 16 bases spanning the gap. Survey-level resolution applied to immunoSEQ assay v3.0. Sequenced by immunoSEQ multiplex PCR; TCRdb stores in-frame clones only, minus some. The repertoire has some 22,000 clones, 83% of them found once; the top ten carry about 25%. The clonotype was recovered from a middle-aged man with HIV. Specimen: unsorted PBMCs, collected 0.4 years after starting antiretroviral therapy. The V and J genes are TRBV27 and TRBJ1-2, with D possibly being TRBD1 (5 bases). The CDR3 reads CASSAAGVTSNYGYTF. DNA of the CDR3: TGTGCCAGCAGTGCCGCGGGGGTGACTTCTAACTATGGCTACACCTTC.